The 5 T cell receptor beta chains below were found in one sample sequenced in a study of blood T cell repertoires in COVID-19. Data came from immunoSEQ multiplex PCR; TCRdb stores just in-frame clones and leaves some out. The table shows about 87,000 clones, with about 71% occurring only once. Sequencing was performed on peripheral blood. The source of these receptors is a woman aged 45-59 years with acute or convalescent COVID-19.

This clone has only one observation. The CDR3 is CASSLGGSNTEAFF. In nucleotides, the CDR3 is TGTGCCAGCAGCTTAGGGGGCTCGAACACTGAAGCTTTCTTT. The J gene is TRBJ1-1, the V gene TRBV7-2, with a possible D match to TRBD1 (5 bases). Trimming pared 1 base from V and 1 base from J, leaving 7 bases between. The CDR3 consists of 14 residues. Looked up from germline, CDR1 is SGHTA and CDR2 is FQGNSA.

The rearrangement joins TRBV4-2 to TRBJ2-3; weak D call: TRBD1 (5 bases). There are 15 residues in the CDR3. Trimming shortened V by 2 bases and J by 4 bases, and 13 bases separated the two germline ends. Germline CDR1 LGHNA, CDR2 YNFKEQ. CDR3 nucleotide sequence: TGTGCCAGCAGCCAACGGCGGCAGGGTCCAGATACGCAGTATTTT. This sequence encodes CASSQRRQGPDTQYF.

As concerns this clone: The sample has other DNA sequences that encode this CDR3 too. The J gene is TRBJ1-2, the V gene TRBV28; D might be TRBD1 (5 bases). The V gene's germline CDR1 is MDHEN and CDR2 SYDVKM. The CDR3 spans 14 residues. The V end was cut by 3 bases, the J end by 1 base, with 9 bases between. CDR3 in DNA: TGTGCCAGCAGTTTTGGGGGGGGTAACTATGGCTACACCTTC. Amino acids: CASSFGGGNYGYTF.

The chain links TRBV30 to TRBJ2-5; perhaps TRBD2 as D (5 bases). The CDR3 runs 13 residues. The germline V gene has CDR1 GTSNPN and CDR2 SVGIG (reference sequence). The V end was cut by 1 base, the J end by 5 bases, with 11 bases between. CDR3 DNA sequence: TGTGCCTGGAGTGCCGGGAATGGGGAGACCCAGTACTTC. This sequence encodes CAWSAGNGETQYF.

This sequence joins TRBV4-3 and TRBJ2-6; 9 bases are shared with TRBD1. The CDR3 extends over 19 amino acids. The V segment lost 0 bases and the J segment 0 bases; nucleotides outside the gene matches: 6. CDR1 and CDR2 (germline): LGHNA, YSLEER. The CDR3 protein is CASSQDPATGGSGANVLTF. The CDR3 DNA reads as TGCGCCAGCAGCCAAGATCCAGCGACAGGGGGCTCTGGGGCCAACGTCCTGACTTTC.